This record looks at one T cell receptor beta chain sequence and its context. Its antigen is as yet unknown. Alongside a J-beta primer mix, a sample-barcoded 5' primer served in a second PCR lasting about 6 to 11 cycles. TCRdb independently ran MiXCR on the 5' RACE reads; one entry per CDR3 protein. Found here are around 1,000,000 distinct CDR3 sequences, 35% to 40% of them singletons; the top ten hold about 12%. Trimming removed 1 base from V and 4 bases from J, with 16 bases in between. Germline V gene lookup returns CDR1 LGHNA and CDR2 YNFKEQ. CDR3 size: 16 residues. This entry comes from a study of blood T cells in healthy people across ages. General study results and limits: While age rose, TCR beta diversity per million T cells dropped in a roughly linear way. When set beside aged donors, long-lived donors presented more naive CD4+ cells and higher diversity.

The rearrangement joins TRBV4-2 to TRBJ2-5, with D perhaps assigned TRBD1 or TRBD2 (5 bases each). The origin of this receptor is a man aged 18 to 30 in good health. Material: blood. The CDR3 nucleotides read TGTGCCAGCAGCCAAGGGGGGTTGCTAACCGGAGAGACCCAGTACTTC. This gives the protein CASSQGGLLTGETQYF.